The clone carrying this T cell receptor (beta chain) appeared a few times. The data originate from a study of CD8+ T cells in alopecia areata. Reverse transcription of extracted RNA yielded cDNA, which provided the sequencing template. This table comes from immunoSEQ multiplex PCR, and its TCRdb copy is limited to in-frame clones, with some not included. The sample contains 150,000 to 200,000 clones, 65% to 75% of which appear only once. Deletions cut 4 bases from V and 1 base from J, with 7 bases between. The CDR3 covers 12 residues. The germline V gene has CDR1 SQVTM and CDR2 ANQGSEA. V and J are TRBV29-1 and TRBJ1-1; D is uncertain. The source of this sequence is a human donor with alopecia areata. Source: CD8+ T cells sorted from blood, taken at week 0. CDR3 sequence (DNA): TGCAGCGTTGCAGCAAGGAACACTGAAGCTTTCTTT. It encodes CSVAARNTEAFF.